This T cell receptor beta chain is drawn from a study of T cell responses to AZD1222 COVID-19 vaccine. Study-wide results and caveats: Repertoires were obtained only post-peak T cell response. The sample set comprised mostly white British donors with more females, and clonal diversity was possibly underestimated. Baseline serology detected seropositivity in only 5 or 6 AZD1222 recipients. Spike was spanned by vaccine-associated CD4 TCRs, which were dominant at 160-218 and 743-854.

CDR3 length: 15 residues. The germline CDR1 and CDR2 sequences are SEHNR and FQNEAQ (reference sequence). J lost 6 bases, V lost 6 bases, and 5 bases had no gene match. Clones were sequenced by immunoSEQ multiplex PCR, and TCRdb holds only the in-frame ones, with some missing. The sample records over 100,000 clones, approximately 85% being singletons. Regarding this clone: Its target is not known.

The source was peripheral blood, collected on day 0 of MenACWY control vaccination. This clonotype was sampled from an adult in good health. The J gene is TRBJ2-1, the V gene TRBV7-9; 13 bases line up with TRBD2. The CDR3 loop reads CASSHTSGRANEQFF. The CDR3 region has the DNA TGTGCCAGCAGTCATACTAGCGGGAGGGCCAATGAGCAGTTCTTC.